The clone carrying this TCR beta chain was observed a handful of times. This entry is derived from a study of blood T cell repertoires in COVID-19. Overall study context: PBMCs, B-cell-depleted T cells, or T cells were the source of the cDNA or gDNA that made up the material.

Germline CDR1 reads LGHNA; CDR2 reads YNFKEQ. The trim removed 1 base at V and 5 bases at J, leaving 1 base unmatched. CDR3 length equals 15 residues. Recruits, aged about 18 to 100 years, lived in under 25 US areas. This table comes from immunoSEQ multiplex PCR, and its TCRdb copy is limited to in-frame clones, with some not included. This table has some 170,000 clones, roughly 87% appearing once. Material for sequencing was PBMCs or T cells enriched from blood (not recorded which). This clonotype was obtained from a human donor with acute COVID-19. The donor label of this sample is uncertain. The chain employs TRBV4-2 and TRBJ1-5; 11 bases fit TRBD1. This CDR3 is CASSQGDRGDQPQHF. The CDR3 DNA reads TGTGCCAGCAGCCAAGGGGACAGGGGGGATCAGCCCCAGCATTTT.